These 25 T cell receptor beta chains were sequenced from one sample in a study of regulatory T cells in long-lasting Graves disease (dated by TCRdb to 2020 to 2023). For both TCR sequencing and RNA sequencing, RNA was extracted from PBMCs in TRIzol. TCRdb trimmed public reads at Q25 via fastp, called clones via MiXCR and kept in-frame beta chains. Every CDR3 protein is listed once, alongside the most common genes and DNA of its rows. The sample table contains 1,500 to 2,000 distinct CDR3 sequences; only one count was recorded for roughly four fifths of them. The leading ten clones occupy 7.3% of the sample. Material: peripheral blood mononuclear cells (PBMCs), obtained with antithyroid drug treatment, in newly diagnosed or persistent Graves disease (not recorded which). These receptors all stem from a woman aged 18-29 years with Graves disease. Donor details come from another sample of the same person, matched by shared clones.

The V and J genes are TRBV29-1 and TRBJ2-1; D remains ambiguous. There are 15 residues in the CDR3. Germline values: CDR1 SQVTM, CDR2 ANQGSEA. V was pared by 4 bases and J by 5 bases, with 18 bases between. The CDR3 is CSVGPARAPDNEQFF. CDR3 bases: TGCAGCGTTGGACCCGCTCGGGCGCCAGACAATGAGCAGTTCTTC.

The V gene is TRBV5-6, the J gene TRBJ1-5, with D possibly TRBD1 on 5 matching bases. The CDR3 extends over 16 amino acids. Trimming took 1 base from V and 1 from J, leaving 12 bases between them. CDR1 is SGHDT, CDR2 YYEEEE, per germline. In nucleotides, the CDR3 is TGTGCCAGCAGCTTGAGGGGAAGTTCGAGCAATCAGCCCCAGCATTTT. It is translated as CASSLRGSSSNQPQHF.

V gene TRBV6-2 or TRBV6-3 combines with J gene TRBJ1-2; unclear D gene. V dropped 0 bases and J dropped 4 bases, with 6 bases sitting between them. CDR1 is MNHEY and CDR2 is SVGEGT in the germline V gene. The CDR3 consists of 13 residues. CDR3 amino acids: CASSYSTGYGYTF. For the CDR3, the DNA is TGTGCCAGCAGTTACTCGACTGGCTATGGCTACACCTTC.

The chain couples TRBV27 to TRBJ2-1; no reliable D call. Germline loops: CDR1 MNHEY, CDR2 SMNVEV (reference sequence). The V end lost 1 base, the J end lost 5 bases, and 9 bases lay between the germline ends. This CDR3 region has 14 residues. The CDR3 sequence is CASSLWGGDNEQFF. As DNA, the CDR3 is TGTGCCAGCAGTTTATGGGGTGGCGACAATGAGCAGTTCTTC.

The rearrangement uses TRBV7-6 and TRBJ1-3; D possibly corresponds to TRBD1 (6 bases). Trimming removed 5 bases from V and 4 bases from J, with 15 bases in between. The germline V gene encodes CDR1 SGHVS and CDR2 FNYEAQ. This CDR3 comprises 15 residues. CDR3 sequence (DNA): TGTGCCAGCAGCCCCCATGACAGGAACGGAAACACCATATATTTT. This encodes CASSPHDRNGNTIYF.

The J gene is TRBJ2-6, the V gene TRBV4-3, with D possibly matching TRBD2 (6 bases). This CDR3 contains 15 residues. Trimming shortened V by 4 bases and J by 0 bases, and 7 bases separated the two germline ends. Per germline, CDR1 LGHNA and CDR2 YSLEER. The DNA of the CDR3 is TGCGCCAGCAGCCTCGGGGGCTCTGGGGCCAACGTCCTGACTTTC. Translation: CASSLGGSGANVLTF.

This chain uses TRBV5-6 with TRBJ2-7, with a possible D match to TRBD1 (7 bases). V was shortened by 3 bases and J by 6 bases, with 28 bases between the two germline ends. The CDR3 loop spans 18 amino acids. Germline loops: CDR1 SGHDT, CDR2 YYEEEE. The CDR3 here is CASSSTRQGSVWVGEQYF. CDR3 coding DNA: TGTGCCAGCAGCTCGACTAGACAGGGTTCAGTTTGGGTTGGCGAGCAGTACTTC.

The chain uses TRBV20-1 and TRBJ1-5, with D possibly TRBD1 on 6 matching bases. The CDR3 runs to 14 residues. Between the trimmed V and J ends, which lost 1 base and 4 bases, there was a span of 11 bases. Germline loops: CDR1 DFQATT, CDR2 SNEGSKA (reference sequence). This chain's CDR3 is CSARVGGWNQPQHF. CDR3 nucleotide sequence: TGCAGTGCTAGAGTCGGGGGCTGGAATCAGCCCCAGCATTTT.

V usage is TRBV12-3 or TRBV12-4 and J usage is TRBJ2-7; D perhaps matches TRBD1 (6 bases). This CDR3 spans 14 amino acids. V lost 3 bases and J lost 2, with 11 bases in between. CDR3 sequence (DNA): TGTGCCAGCAGTTTTGGACAGAATCCCTACGAGCAGTACTTC. It yields the protein CASSFGQNPYEQYF.

V and J are TRBV4-1 and TRBJ2-7, with 8 bases aligning to TRBD1. CDR3 length equals 14 residues. V dropped 5 bases and J dropped 0; count of bases not matched to a gene: 3. Germline-derived CDR1 and CDR2 are MGHRA and YSYEKL. The CDR3 DNA reads TGCGCCAGCAGCGACGACAGGGGCTCCTACGAGCAGTACTTC. This sequence encodes CASSDDRGSYEQYF.

This clonotype was detected only once. The rearrangement links TRBV11-1 to TRBJ2-2; D call uncertain. Looked up from germline, CDR1 is SGHAT and CDR2 is FQDESV (reference sequence). The CDR3 spans 16 residues. Trimming removed 0 bases at V and 6 bases at J, with 14 bases between. This CDR3 reads CASSLAVQQASGELFF. The DNA of the CDR3 is TGTGCCAGCAGCTTAGCGGTACAGCAAGCGTCCGGGGAGCTGTTTTTT.

The rearrangement uses TRBV27 and TRBJ1-1; D gene ambiguous. Germline CDR1 and CDR2: MNHEY and SMNVEV (reference sequence). V was trimmed by 6 bases and J by 0 bases, leaving 11 bases between them. This CDR3 is built from 14 residues. CDR3 nucleotides: TGTGCCAGCAGGCAGACGTTGATGAACACTGAAGCTTTCTTT. It specifies CASRQTLMNTEAFF.

V is TRBV4-1 and J is TRBJ2-2, with 7 bases fitting TRBD1. The CDR3 runs to 17 residues. J lost 1 base, V lost 3 bases, and 8 bases had no gene match. Germline V gives CDR1 MGHRA, CDR2 YSYEKL. Here the CDR3 reads CASSQKPRQGNTGELFF. The CDR3 coding sequence is TGCGCCAGCAGCCAGAAACCCCGACAGGGGAACACCGGGGAGCTGTTTTTT.

The rearrangement links TRBV4-3 to TRBJ2-3, with 12 bases that match TRBD2. Per germline, CDR1 LGHNA and CDR2 YSLEER. With 4 bases clipped from V and 5 bases from J, the junction kept 4 bases outside the gene matches. The CDR3 consists of 15 residues. As DNA, the CDR3 is TGCGCCAGCAGCCTTGGACTAGCGGGGAGAGATACGCAGTATTTT. It yields the protein CASSLGLAGRDTQYF.

The CDR3 DNA reads as TGTGCCAGCAGTTTATATCGGATTTCGGCTTTCTTT. This translates into CASSLYRISAFF. This chain connects TRBV12-3 or TRBV12-4 to TRBJ1-1; no clear D gene. The CDR3 is 12 amino acids. Trimming took 2 bases from V and 11 from J, leaving 12 bases between them.

The J gene is TRBJ2-2, the V gene TRBV3-1; perhaps TRBD2 as D (6 bases). V shed 7 bases and J shed 2 bases, with 17 bases lying between them. Germline CDR1 is LGHDT and CDR2 is YNNKEL (reference sequence). The CDR3 length is 16 residues. In nucleotides, the CDR3 is TGTGCCAGCATCGCCTTGGGCGGGGCAAACACCGGGGAGCTGTTTTTT. This encodes CASIALGGANTGELFF.

J is TRBJ2-4 and V is TRBV19; D possibly matches TRBD1 or TRBD2 (5 bases each). The CDR3 has 13 residues. Germline V lookup: CDR1 LNHDA, CDR2 SQIVND (reference sequence). Deletions cut 3 bases from V and 2 bases from J, with 5 bases between. CDR3 DNA sequence: TGTGCCAGTAGTATGGGACCCAAAAACATTCAGTACTTC. This gives the protein CASSMGPKNIQYF.

J is TRBJ2-5 and V is TRBV5-5, with a tentative D call TRBD2 (6 bases). The germline CDR1 and CDR2 sequences are SGHKS and YYEKEE (reference sequence). The CDR3 covers 17 residues. Trimming took 4 bases from V and 2 from J, leaving 21 bases between them. DNA for the CDR3: TGTGCCAGCAGCCCAACCCCTCTAGCGAGCGGTCAAGAGACCCAGTACTTC. It codes for CASSPTPLASGQETQYF.

The J gene is TRBJ1-1, the V gene TRBV7-9, with D perhaps matching TRBD1 (6 bases). Germline V CDR1 and CDR2: SEHNR, FQNEAQ (reference sequence). The CDR3 is 16 residues long. V shed 5 bases and J shed 3 bases, with 19 bases lying between them. CDR3 in DNA: TGTGCCAGCAGCCCCCCGGGGGCCGGGGGTCACACTGAAGCTTTCTTT. It encodes CASSPPGAGGHTEAFF.

The rearrangement uses TRBV7-2 and TRBJ1-2; possibly TRBD1 for D (5 bases). Germline CDR1 is SGHTA and CDR2 is FQGNSA. Trimming removed 4 bases from V and 5 bases from J, with 17 bases in between. The CDR3 has 15 residues. CDR3 residues: CASSSTAINLYGYTF. In DNA form, the CDR3 reads TGTGCCAGCAGCTCGACAGCGATCAACCTTTATGGCTACACCTTC.

The rearrangement links TRBV5-1 to TRBJ2-5; no firm D call. The CDR3 totals 11 residues. V was cut by 6 bases and J by 11 bases, with 14 bases left in between. Germline values: CDR1 SGHRS, CDR2 YFSETQ. The CDR3 loop is CASNNKTKQYF. The DNA for the CDR3 is TGCGCCAGCAACAACAAAACCAAGCAGTACTTC.

The chain employs TRBV13 and TRBJ2-1; TRBD2 agrees at 10 bases. Germline V CDR1 and CDR2: PRHDT, FYEKMQ (reference sequence). Losses at the gene ends were 6 bases for V and 1 base for J; bases not matched to a gene: 6. The CDR3 spans 16 residues. DNA for the CDR3: TGTGCCAGCAGACTTAGCGGGGGGTTTTCCTACAATGAGCAGTTCTTC. It is translated as CASRLSGGFSYNEQFF.

The chain combines TRBV30 with TRBJ2-3, with TRBD2 identical over 14 bases. Germline CDR1 GTSNPN, CDR2 SVGIG (reference sequence). CDR3 length: 18 amino acids. The junction had 6 bases not matched to a gene; V was cut back by 1 base and J by 0 bases. In DNA, the CDR3 is TGTGCCTGGAGTGGGCCGGGACTAGCGGGGGCTAGCACAGATACGCAGTATTTT. This encodes CAWSGPGLAGASTDTQYF.

A single count supports this clonotype. This chain connects TRBV5-8 to TRBJ1-4, with D uncertain. V was clipped by 2 bases and J by 8 bases, with 13 bases between them. The CDR3 is 14 amino acids. Germline assignment: CDR1 SGHTS and CDR2 YDEGEE. CDR3 sequence reads: CASSFGRVWEKLFF. The CDR3 DNA follows: TGTGCCAGCAGCTTTGGACGGGTTTGGGAAAAACTGTTTTTT.

The rearrangement joins TRBV15 to TRBJ2-1, with TRBD2 matching 11 bases. The CDR3 is 16 residues long. Germline CDR1 is LNHNV and CDR2 is YYDKDF (reference sequence). V lost 3 bases and J lost 4; bases outside the gene matches: 5. CDR3 bases: TGTGCCACCAGCAGGGCGGGACTAGCGGCATACAATGAGCAGTTCTTC. Protein product: CATSRAGLAAYNEQFF.